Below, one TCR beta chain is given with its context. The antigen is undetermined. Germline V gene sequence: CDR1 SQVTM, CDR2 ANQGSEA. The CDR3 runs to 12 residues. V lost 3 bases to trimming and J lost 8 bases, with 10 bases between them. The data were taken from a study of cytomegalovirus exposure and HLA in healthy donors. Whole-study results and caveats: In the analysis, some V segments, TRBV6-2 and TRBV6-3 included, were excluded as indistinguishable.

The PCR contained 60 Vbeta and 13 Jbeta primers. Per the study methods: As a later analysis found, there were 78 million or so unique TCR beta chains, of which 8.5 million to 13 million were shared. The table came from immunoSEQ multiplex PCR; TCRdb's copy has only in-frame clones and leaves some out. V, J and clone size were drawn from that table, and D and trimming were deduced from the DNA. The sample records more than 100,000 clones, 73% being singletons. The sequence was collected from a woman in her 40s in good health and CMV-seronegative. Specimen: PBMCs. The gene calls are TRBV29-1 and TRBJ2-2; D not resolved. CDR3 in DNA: TGCAGCGTTGAGGTTACGGTGGGGGAGCTGTTTTTT. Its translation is CSVEVTVGELFF.